This T cell receptor (beta chain) was captured by sequencing in a study of Ad26.COV2.S vaccination and SARS-CoV-2 variants. Study summary: Among those in the COV1001 Ad26.COV2.S trial arm was the donor.

The method was immunoSEQ multiplex PCR; TCRdb's version includes in-frame clones alone and lacks a portion of them. The sample comprises some 460,000 clones, nearly 90% of which are singletons, and around 1.8% rests with the top ten. After removal of 3 bases from V and 7 bases from J, the junction contained 13 bases not matched to a gene. The CDR3 extends over 17 amino acids. Germline CDR1 is MNHEY and CDR2 is SMNVEV (reference sequence). This clone appeared a single time. As to treatment: some 19 received Ad26.COV2.S at low or high dose, single or two shots; about 5 received placebo; per-sample allocation not given. All samples were drawn on day 63, counting from the first vaccine or placebo injection.

This chain uses TRBV27 with TRBJ2-1; TRBD2 matches 9 bases. The sequence came from a person between 18 and 65 years old who received the Ad26.COV2.S COVID-19 vaccine or a placebo. The sequencing here drew on peripheral blood, taken in a trial of Ad26.COV2.S vaccine versus placebo. The CDR3 sequence: CASSLPLRAGGRNEQFF. The CDR3 DNA is TGTGCCAGCAGTTTGCCCCTGCGGGCGGGGGGGCGGAATGAGCAGTTCTTC.